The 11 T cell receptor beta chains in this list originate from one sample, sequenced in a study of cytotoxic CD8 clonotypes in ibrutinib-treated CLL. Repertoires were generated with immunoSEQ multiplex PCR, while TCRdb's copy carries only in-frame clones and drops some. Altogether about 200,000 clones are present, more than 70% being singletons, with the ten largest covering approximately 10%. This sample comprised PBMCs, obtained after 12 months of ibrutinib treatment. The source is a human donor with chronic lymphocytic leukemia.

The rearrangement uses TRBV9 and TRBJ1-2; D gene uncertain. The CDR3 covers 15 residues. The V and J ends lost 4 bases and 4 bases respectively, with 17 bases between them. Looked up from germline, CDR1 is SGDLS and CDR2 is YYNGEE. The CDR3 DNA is TGTGCCAGCAGCCCGAGCGGAGGGATTGGCTATGGCTACACCTTC. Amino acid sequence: CASSPSGGIGYGYTF.

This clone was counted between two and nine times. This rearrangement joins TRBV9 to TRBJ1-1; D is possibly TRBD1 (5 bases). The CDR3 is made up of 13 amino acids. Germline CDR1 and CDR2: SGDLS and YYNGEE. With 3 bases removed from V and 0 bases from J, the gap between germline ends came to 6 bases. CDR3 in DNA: TGTGCCAGCAGCGCGGACATGAACACTGAAGCTTTCTTT. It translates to CASSADMNTEAFF.

The CDR3 spells CATDRGSDTQYF. Here the CDR3 DNA reads TGTGCCACCGACAGGGGTTCAGATACGCAGTATTTT. The rearrangement uses TRBV19 and TRBJ2-3; 8 positions match TRBD1. The CDR3 runs 12 residues. CDR1 and CDR2 (germline): LNHDA, SQIVND (reference sequence). The J segment lost 4 bases and the V segment lost 10 bases, leaving 4 bases of the junction unmatched.

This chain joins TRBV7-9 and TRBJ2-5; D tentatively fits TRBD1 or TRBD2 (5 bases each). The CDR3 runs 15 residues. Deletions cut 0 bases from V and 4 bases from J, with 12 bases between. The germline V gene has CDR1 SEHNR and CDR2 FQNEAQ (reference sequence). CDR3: CASSLAGATGETQYF. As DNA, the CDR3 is TGTGCCAGCAGCTTAGCCGGGGCCACCGGAGAGACCCAGTACTTC.

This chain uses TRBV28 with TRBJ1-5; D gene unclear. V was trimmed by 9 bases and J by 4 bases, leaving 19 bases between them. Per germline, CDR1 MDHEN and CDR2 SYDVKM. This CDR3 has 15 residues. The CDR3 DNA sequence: TGTGCCAGTTTTCCCGGGATCTATGGAAATCAGCCCCAGCATTTT. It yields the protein CASFPGIYGNQPQHF.

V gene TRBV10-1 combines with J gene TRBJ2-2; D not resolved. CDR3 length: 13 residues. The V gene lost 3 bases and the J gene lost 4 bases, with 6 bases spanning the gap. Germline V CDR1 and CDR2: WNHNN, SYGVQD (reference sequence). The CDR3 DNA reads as TGCGCCAGCAGTGATTACCGCACCGGGGAGCTGTTTTTT. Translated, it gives CASSDYRTGELFF.

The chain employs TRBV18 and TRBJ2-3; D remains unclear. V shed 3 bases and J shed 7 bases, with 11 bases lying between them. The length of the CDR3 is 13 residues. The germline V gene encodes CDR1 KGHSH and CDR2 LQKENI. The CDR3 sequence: CASSPDEENTQYF. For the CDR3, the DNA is TGTGCCAGCTCACCGGATGAGGAGAATACGCAGTATTTT.

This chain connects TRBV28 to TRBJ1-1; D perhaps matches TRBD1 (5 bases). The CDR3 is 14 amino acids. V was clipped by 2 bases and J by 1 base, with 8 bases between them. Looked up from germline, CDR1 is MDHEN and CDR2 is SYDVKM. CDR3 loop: CASSLGDRNTEAFF. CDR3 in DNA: TGTGCCAGCAGTTTAGGGGACCGGAACACTGAAGCTTTCTTT.

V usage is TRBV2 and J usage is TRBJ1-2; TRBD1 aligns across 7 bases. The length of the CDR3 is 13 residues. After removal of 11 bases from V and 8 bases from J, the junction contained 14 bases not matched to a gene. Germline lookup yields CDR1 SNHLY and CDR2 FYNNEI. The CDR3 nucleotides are TGTGCCTCGGCGGGGCAGGGGGTAGCAGGCTACACCTTC. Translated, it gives CASAGQGVAGYTF. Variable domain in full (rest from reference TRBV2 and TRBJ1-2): EPEVTQTPSHQVTQMGQEVILRCVPISNHLYFYWYRQILGQKVEFLVSFYNNEISEKSEIFDDQFSVERPDGSNFTLKIRSTKLEDSAMYFCASAGQGVAGYTFGSGTRLTVV.

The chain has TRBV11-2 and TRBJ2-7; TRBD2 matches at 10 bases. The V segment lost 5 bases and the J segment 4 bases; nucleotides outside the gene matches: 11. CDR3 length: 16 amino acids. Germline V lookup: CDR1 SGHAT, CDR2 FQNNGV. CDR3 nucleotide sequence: TGTGCCAGCAGCCGCACCTCGGGACTAGCGTCGTACGAGCAGTACTTC. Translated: CASSRTSGLASYEQYF.

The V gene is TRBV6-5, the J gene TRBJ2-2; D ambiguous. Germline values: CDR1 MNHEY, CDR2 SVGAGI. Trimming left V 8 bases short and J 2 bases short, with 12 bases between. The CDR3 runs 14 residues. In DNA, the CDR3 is TGTGCCAGCCTCAGGACCAAAAACACCGGGGAGCTGTTTTTT. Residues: CASLRTKNTGELFF.